This T cell receptor (beta chain) was sequenced during a study of shared clonotypes between healthy human individuals. Data came from immunoSEQ multiplex PCR; TCRdb stores just in-frame clones and leaves some out. The sample yields some 1.5 million clones, roughly 95% seen once. Study findings and constraints: The study generally estimated greater richness for naive than memory subsets.

As for this clone: The antigen is undetermined.

Sequencing used naive CD4+ T cells sorted from blood. Documented subset: CD45RA+ positively selected. The sequence derives from a man aged 25-40 years in good health.

The CDR3 is CASSLRLGHYEQYF. The DNA for the CDR3 is TGTGCCAGCAGCTTAAGACTAGGCCACTACGAGCAGTACTTC. This chain connects TRBV7-6 to TRBJ2-7; D might be TRBD2 (6 bases). CDR3 size: 14 residues. Germline V CDR1 and CDR2: SGHVS, FNYEAQ. V was shortened by 2 bases and J by 3 bases, with 11 bases between the two germline ends.